A single sample gave rise to the 20 T cell receptor beta chains below, sequenced in a study of cytomegalovirus exposure and HLA in healthy donors. PCR primers comprised 60 Vbeta and 13 Jbeta primers. The assay was immunoSEQ multiplex PCR, and TCRdb's table has in-frame clones only and misses some. This table holds around 75,000 clones, 75% to 85% found once. What was sequenced was PBMCs. Receptors originate from a man in his forties in good health and CMV-seronegative.

The rearrangement uses TRBV9 and TRBJ1-2; 7 bases are shared with TRBD1. The CDR3 runs 14 residues. Unmatched junction bases numbered 6, after V lost 3 bases and J lost 4 bases. Germline CDR1 SGDLS, CDR2 YYNGEE. In DNA, the CDR3 is TGTGCCAGCAGCGCCAAAGGACAGGTCTATGGCTACACCTTC. This sequence encodes CASSAKGQVYGYTF.

The chain links TRBV6-5 to TRBJ1-2, with no clear D. Germline V lookup: CDR1 MNHEY, CDR2 SVGAGI. The CDR3 spans 13 residues. With 0 bases removed from V and 7 bases from J, the gap between germline ends came to 9 bases. The CDR3 reads CASSYSRPGGYTF. CDR3 bases: TGTGCCAGCAGTTACTCGAGGCCGGGTGGCTACACCTTC.

The chain joins TRBV18 to TRBJ2-2; no firm D call. The CDR3 extends over 13 amino acids. Germline V gene sequence: CDR1 KGHSH, CDR2 LQKENI. With 2 bases removed from V and 6 bases from J, the gap between germline ends came to 7 bases. The CDR3 loop is CASSPNPAGELFF. DNA of the CDR3: TGTGCCAGCTCACCAAATCCTGCCGGGGAGCTGTTTTTT.

The CDR3 nucleotides are TGTGCCAGCAGCCCCTTGGCGGGGGGACAAGAGACCCAGTACTTC. It is translated as CASSPLAGGQETQYF. The chain combines TRBV7-6 with TRBJ2-5, with 8 bases fitting TRBD2. The CDR3 totals 15 residues. Germline V CDR1 and CDR2: SGHVS, FNYEAQ. V shed 5 bases, J shed 2 bases, and the junction held 7 bases outside the gene matches.

This clone showed up just a few times. This chain uses TRBV6-5 with TRBJ2-5; D may be TRBD2 (7 bases). V was trimmed by 8 bases and J by 1 base, leaving 14 bases between them. CDR1 and CDR2 (germline): MNHEY, SVGAGI. This CDR3 is built from 14 residues. The CDR3 sequence: CASCRGGVQETQYF. As DNA, the CDR3 is TGTGCCAGCTGTAGGGGGGGGGTCCAAGAGACCCAGTACTTC.

This clone has only a few counts. The chain is built from TRBV7-2 and TRBJ2-7; a possible D gene is TRBD2 (6 bases). Per the germline V gene, CDR1 is SGHTA and CDR2 is FQGNSA. The CDR3 loop spans 13 amino acids. With 5 bases removed from V and 5 bases from J, the gap between germline ends came to 13 bases. CDR3 sequence (DNA): TGTGCCAGCAGCCCGAGGGGAGGCGACGAGCAGTACTTC. Its translation is CASSPRGGDEQYF.

The J gene is TRBJ2-7, the V gene TRBV15; weak D call: TRBD1 (6 bases). From germline, CDR1 is LNHNV and CDR2 YYDKDF (reference sequence). The CDR3 runs 14 residues. The CDR3 DNA reads TGTGCTGTTCCCAGGGGCTACATTTCCTACGAGCAGTACTTC. Protein product: CAVPRGYISYEQYF.

A remark on this clone: An end of the junction does not agree with germline; a read error may underlie this. The chain is built from TRBV27 and TRBJ1-2; 7 bases match TRBD1. The CDR3 spans 13 residues. Germline V gene data show CDR1 as MNHEY and CDR2 as SMNVEV (reference sequence). This CDR3 is CATRQGHNYGYPF. In DNA form, the CDR3 reads TGTGCCACCAGACAGGGTCATAACTATGGCTACCCCTTC.

V is TRBV7-9 and J is TRBJ2-2; 9 bases are shared with TRBD1. V lost 4 bases to trimming and J lost 5 bases; unmatched junction nucleotides: 5. Germline V gives CDR1 SEHNR, CDR2 FQNEAQ (reference sequence). This CDR3 contains 15 residues. CDR3 in DNA: TGTGCCAGCAGCTACCCCGGGACAGGGACCGGGGAGCTGTTTTTT. Protein sequence: CASSYPGTGTGELFF.

The V call is TRBV19, the J call TRBJ1-2; 7 bases are shared with TRBD1. Per germline, CDR1 LNHDA and CDR2 SQIVND (reference sequence). CDR3 length equals 14 residues. J was trimmed by 3 bases and V by 7 bases; bases with no gene match: 8. The CDR3: CASTLNRGDYGYTF. As DNA, the CDR3 is TGTGCCAGTACCCTCAACAGGGGCGACTATGGCTACACCTTC.

This rearrangement joins TRBV19 to TRBJ1-2; no firm D call. Trimming took 6 bases from V and 5 from J, leaving 16 bases between them. Germline CDR1 LNHDA, CDR2 SQIVND (reference sequence). The CDR3 is 14 residues long. This CDR3 reads CASRRRRSFYGYTF. For the CDR3, the DNA is TGTGCCAGTAGACGGCGGCGGAGCTTTTATGGCTACACCTTC.

This chain links TRBV6-5 with TRBJ1-5; D possibly corresponds to TRBD1 (6 bases). Trimming shortened V by 4 bases and J by 4 bases, and 11 bases separated the two germline ends. Germline V lookup: CDR1 MNHEY, CDR2 SVGAGI. The CDR3 sequence is 14 residues long. CDR3 sequence (DNA): TGTGCCAGCAGTTCACAGGGTTGGAATCAGCCCCAGCATTTT. Its protein product is CASSSQGWNQPQHF.

The chain employs TRBV18 and TRBJ1-1, with TRBD1 as a possible D gene (5 bases). There are 13 residues in the CDR3. Germline loops: CDR1 KGHSH, CDR2 LQKENI. V was cut by 0 bases and J by 10 bases, with 12 bases left in between. The DNA for the CDR3 is TGTGCCAGCTCACCACCGGGGGAGGGGAGAGCTTTCTTT. As protein: CASSPPGEGRAFF.

The CDR3 region is CASSFFLPTDTQYF. Here the CDR3 DNA reads TGTGCCAGCAGTTTTTTCCTCCCCACAGATACGCAGTATTTT. The chain joins TRBV27 to TRBJ2-3; D remains unclear. Per germline, CDR1 MNHEY and CDR2 SMNVEV (reference sequence). Between the trimmed V and J ends, which lost 3 bases and 2 bases, there was a span of 9 bases. The CDR3 runs 14 residues.

The chain is built from TRBV6-1 and TRBJ1-2; tentative D call: TRBD1 (6 bases). The CDR3 is 16 amino acids. V lost 4 bases and J lost 1, with 16 bases in between. Germline CDR1 is MNHNS and CDR2 is SASEGT. The CDR3 sequence: CASSGGRGSFNYGYTF. The CDR3 bases are TGTGCCAGCAGTGGGGGAAGGGGGTCTTTTAACTATGGCTACACCTTC.

The chain joins TRBV29-1 to TRBJ2-6; possible D gene TRBD2, 6 bases. Germline CDR1 reads SQVTM; CDR2 reads ANQGSEA. The CDR3 covers 16 residues. V was clipped by 4 bases and J by 0 bases, with 13 bases between them. The CDR3 region is CSVGGDSGSGANVLTF. CDR3 coding DNA: TGCAGCGTTGGGGGGGACTCCGGCTCTGGGGCCAACGTCCTGACTTTC.

The chain couples TRBV16 to TRBJ1-5; 8 positions agree with TRBD1. V dropped 3 bases and J dropped 4; count of bases not matched to a gene: 5. The CDR3 is 15 amino acids. The germline gives CDR1 KGHSY, CDR2 FQNENV. The CDR3 bases are TGTGCCAGCAGCCATTCCGGACAGGGAAATCAGCCCCAGCATTTT. Amino acid sequence: CASSHSGQGNQPQHF.

This chain connects TRBV6-5 to TRBJ2-4; D call uncertain. The CDR3 contains 16 residues. Deletions cut 4 bases from V and 1 base from J, with 14 bases between. The germline V gene has CDR1 MNHEY and CDR2 SVGAGI. The CDR3 DNA reads TGTGCCAGCAGTTCTCCATACCAGAGGGCCAAAAACATTCAGTACTTC. Translated: CASSSPYQRAKNIQYF.

The gene calls are TRBV27 and TRBJ1-2, with 10 bases aligning to TRBD1. J lost 8 bases, V lost 3 bases, and 6 bases had no gene match. Looked up from germline, CDR1 is MNHEY and CDR2 is SMNVEV (reference sequence). The CDR3 has 14 amino acids. The CDR3 DNA reads as TGTGCCAGCAGTTTGGGACAGGGGACGTGCGGCTACACCTTC. Amino acid sequence: CASSLGQGTCGYTF.

The chain combines TRBV18 with TRBJ1-2, with D possibly matching TRBD1 (5 bases). Germline V gene sequence: CDR1 KGHSH, CDR2 LQKENI. The length of the CDR3 is 13 residues. The V end was cut by 4 bases, the J end by 7 bases, with 13 bases between. This CDR3 reads CASSLSRAFGYTF. The CDR3 nucleotides read TGTGCCAGCTCACTTAGCAGGGCGTTTGGCTACACCTTC.